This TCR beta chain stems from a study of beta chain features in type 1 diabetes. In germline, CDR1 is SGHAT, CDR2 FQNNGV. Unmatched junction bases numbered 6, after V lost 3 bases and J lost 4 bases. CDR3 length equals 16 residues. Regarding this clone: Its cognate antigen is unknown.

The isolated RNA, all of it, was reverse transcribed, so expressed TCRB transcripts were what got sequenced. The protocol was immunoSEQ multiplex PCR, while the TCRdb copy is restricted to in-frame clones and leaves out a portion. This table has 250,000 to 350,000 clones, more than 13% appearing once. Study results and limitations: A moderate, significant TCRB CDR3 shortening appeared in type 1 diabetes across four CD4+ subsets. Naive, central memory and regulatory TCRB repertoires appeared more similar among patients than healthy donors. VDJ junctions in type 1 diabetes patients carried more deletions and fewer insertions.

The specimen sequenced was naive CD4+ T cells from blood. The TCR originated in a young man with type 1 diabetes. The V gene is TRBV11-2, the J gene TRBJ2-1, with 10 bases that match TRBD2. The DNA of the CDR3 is TGTGCCAGCAGCTTCCCCGGTAGCGGGAGGTACAATGAGCAGTTCTTC. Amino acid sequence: CASSFPGSGRYNEQFF.